This TCR beta chain was profiled in a study of cytomegalovirus exposure and HLA in healthy donors. PCR was performed using 60 Vbeta and 13 Jbeta primers. The data were produced by immunoSEQ multiplex PCR, yet TCRdb's version contains in-frame clones alone and is incomplete. The table includes over 100,000 clones, over 65% detected once. This sequence was found in a female donor in good health and CMV-seronegative. Sequenced: PBMCs.

The CDR3 loop reads CASSSRRGARTEAFF. CDR3 coding DNA: TGTGCCAGCAGCTCGCGGCGGGGAGCGAGGACTGAAGCTTTCTTT. The V call is TRBV13, the J call TRBJ1-1, with D hard to call. V gave up 4 bases and J gave up 5 bases, with 17 bases separating them. CDR3 length: 15 amino acids. From germline, CDR1 is PRHDT and CDR2 FYEKMQ (reference sequence).